This T cell receptor beta chain was profiled in a study of CD8 T cells in Susac syndrome. This clonotype was picked up one time. The V segment lost 3 bases and the J segment 1 base; nucleotides outside the gene matches: 11. The CDR3 has 18 amino acids. CDR1 is MGHRA, CDR2 YSYEKL, per germline. Reverse transcription used about 0.45 to 1 ug RNA and random hexamers. By means of immunoSEQ multiplex PCR, TCR beta CDR3 spanning 54 Vbeta and 13 Jbeta underwent amplification. One entry per CDR3 protein results from TCRdb running MiXCR on the immunoSEQ multiplex PCR reads. The sample shows about 130,000 distinct CDR3 sequences, around 93% of them seen only once.

The chain is built from TRBV4-1 and TRBJ2-4; 8 bases fit TRBD1. The TCR originated in a human donor with Susac syndrome. The specimen sequenced was CD8+ T cells from PBMCs. The DNA for the CDR3 is TGCGCCAGCAGCCATCCCGCCAGGGGGCAGTTGGCCAAAAACATTCAGTACTTC. The encoded protein is CASSHPARGQLAKNIQYF.